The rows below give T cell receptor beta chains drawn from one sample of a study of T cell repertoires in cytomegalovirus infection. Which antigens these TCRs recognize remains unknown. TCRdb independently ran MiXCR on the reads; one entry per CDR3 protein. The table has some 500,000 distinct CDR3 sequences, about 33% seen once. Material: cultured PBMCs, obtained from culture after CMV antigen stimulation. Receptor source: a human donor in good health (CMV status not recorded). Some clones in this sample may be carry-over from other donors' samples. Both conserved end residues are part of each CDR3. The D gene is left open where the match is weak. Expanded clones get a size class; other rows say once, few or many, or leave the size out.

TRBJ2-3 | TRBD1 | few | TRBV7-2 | TGTGCCAGCAGCCAGCAGGGGGTGTTGAAAGATACGCAGTATTTT | CASSQQGVLKDTQYF
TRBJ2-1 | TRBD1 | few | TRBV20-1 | TGCAGTGCTCCATATTCGACAGGGATGGAGTTCTTC | CSAPYSTGMEFF
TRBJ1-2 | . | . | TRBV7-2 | TGTGCCAGCAGCTTAGAATTGGGCGGCTACACCTTC | CASSLELGGYTF
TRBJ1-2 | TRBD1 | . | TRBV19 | TGTGCCAGTAGGACACAGGGGGAAGACTATGGCTACACCTTC | CASRTQGEDYGYTF
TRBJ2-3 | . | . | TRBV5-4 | TGTGCCAGCAGCTTTCCGGGACAACGGGTGGGGGGCACAGATACGCAGTATTTT | CASSFPGQRVGGTDTQYF
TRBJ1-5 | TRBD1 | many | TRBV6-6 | TGTGCCAGCAGTTACGGGGGGACAGCGAATCAGCCCCAGCATTTT | CASSYGGTANQPQHF
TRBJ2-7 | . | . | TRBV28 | TGTGCCAGCAGGAGCCCGGGGCCACTATACGAGCAGTACTTC | CASRSPGPLYEQYF
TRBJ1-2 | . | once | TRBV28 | TGTGCCAGCAGGGAAACAGCAACCTATGGCTACACCTTC | CASRETATYGYTF
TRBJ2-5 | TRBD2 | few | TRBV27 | TGTGCCAGCAGTCCCGGACTAGCGGGCTCCGCCCAGTACTTC | CASSPGLAGSAQYF
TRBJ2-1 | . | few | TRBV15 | TGTGCCACCAGCAGACAGGGGGGAGTAGACAATGAGCAGTTCTTC | CATSRQGGVDNEQFF
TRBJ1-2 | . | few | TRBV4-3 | TGCGCCAGCAGCCAAGATGTGGGGGCGGTTCTCTATGGCTACACCTTC | CASSQDVGAVLYGYTF
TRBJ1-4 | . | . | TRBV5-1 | TGCGCCAGCAGCTTGACTCCGATGAGACAGGCGGCAACTAATGAAAAACTGTTTTTT | CASSLTPMRQAATNEKLFF
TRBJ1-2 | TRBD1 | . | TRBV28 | TGTGCCAGCAGTTTAGCCCCTTGGGACAGGGAAGATGGTGGCTACACCTTC | CASSLAPWDREDGGYTF
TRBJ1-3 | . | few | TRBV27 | TGTGCCAGCAGTATTGGGGTTTCTGGAAACACCATATATTTT | CASSIGVSGNTIYF
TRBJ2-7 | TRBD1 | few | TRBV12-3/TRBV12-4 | TGTGCCAGCAGTCTCGGGACAGGGGGCTACTACGAGCAGTACTTC | CASSLGTGGYYEQYF
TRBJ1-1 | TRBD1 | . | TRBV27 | TGTGCCAGCAGGCCTATGGGACAGCCACTTGCAGCTTTCTTT | CASRPMGQPLAAFF
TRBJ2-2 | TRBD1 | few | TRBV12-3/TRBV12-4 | TGTGCCAGCAGTACCGGGACAGGGGGCACCGGGGAGCTGTTTTTT | CASSTGTGGTGELFF
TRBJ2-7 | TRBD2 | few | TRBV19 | TGTGCCAGTACCACCGGGACTAGCGGTGGCGAGCAGTACTTC | CASTTGTSGGEQYF
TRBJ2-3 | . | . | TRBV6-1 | TGTGCCAGCAGCGACACGATCACAGATACGCAGTATTTT | CASSDTITDTQYF
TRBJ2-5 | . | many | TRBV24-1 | TGTGCCACCTCGCGAGGGGGGGCCGAAGAGACCCAGTACTTC | CATSRGGAEETQYF
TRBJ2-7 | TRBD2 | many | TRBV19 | TGTGCCAGTAGTAGGGGACTAGCGGGAGTGGGCGAGCAGTACTTC | CASSRGLAGVGEQYF
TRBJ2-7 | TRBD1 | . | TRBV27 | TGTGCCAGCATTCCTACCGCGACAGGGGTGGCCTACGAGCAGTACTTC | CASIPTATGVAYEQYF
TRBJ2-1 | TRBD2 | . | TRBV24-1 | TGTGCCACCCAAGATCCTAGCGGGGGTCCCCGAGCGACGCAGTTCTTC | CATQDPSGGPRATQFF
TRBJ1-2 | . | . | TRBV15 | TGTGCCACCAGCAGAGAACGGACAAGCTATGGCTACACCTTC | CATSRERTSYGYTF
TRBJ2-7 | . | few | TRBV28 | TGTGCCACCCATACTGAGTACGAGCAGTACTTC | CATHTEYEQYF